The rows below give T cell receptor beta chains drawn from one sample of a study of blood T cell repertoires in COVID-19. Data came from immunoSEQ multiplex PCR; TCRdb stores just in-frame clones and leaves some out. The sample yields approximately 150,000 clones, over 70% seen once. Material: peripheral blood. These receptors were obtained from a woman aged 65 to 85 who had recovered from COVID-19. CDR3s include the opening cysteine and the closing phenylalanine or tryptophan. A D gene is named only where the DNA matches it firmly. Clone size is given for some rows only: seen once, a few or many times, or a class if the clone is expanded.

J: TRBJ2-3; D: NA; V: TRBV27; size: once; CDR3: CASSGRVLSTDTQYF; DNA: TGTGCCAGCAGTGGCCGGGTCCTTAGCACAGATACGCAGTATTTT
J: TRBJ1-5; D: NA; V: TRBV18; size: NA; CDR3: CASSPGQSRSNQPQHF; DNA: TGTGCCAGCTCACCAGGGCAGTCCCGTAGCAATCAGCCCCAGCATTTT
J: TRBJ1-2; D: NA; V: TRBV20-1; size: NA; CDR3: CSAEWNYGYTF; DNA: TGCAGTGCCGAGTGGAACTATGGCTACACCTTC
J: TRBJ1-4; D: NA; V: TRBV27; size: NA; CDR3: CASSLPGGEKLFF; DNA: TGTGCCAGCAGTTTACCGGGAGGGGAAAAACTGTTTTTT
J: TRBJ2-1; D: NA; V: TRBV9; size: NA; CDR3: CASSVDGGASYNEQFF; DNA: TGTGCCAGCAGCGTAGATGGGGGGGCTTCCTACAATGAGCAGTTCTTC
J: TRBJ2-5; D: TRBD2; V: TRBV5-1; size: NA; CDR3: CASSFLAGGQETQYF; DNA: TGCGCCAGCAGCTTCCTAGCGGGGGGGCAAGAGACCCAGTACTTC
J: TRBJ1-1; D: NA; V: TRBV18; size: NA; CDR3: CASSPGVGLRDAFF; DNA: TGTGCCAGCTCACCCGGGGTAGGGTTGCGGGATGCTTTCTTT
J: TRBJ1-5; D: TRBD1; V: TRBV18; size: few; CDR3: CASSPTGTGDQPQHF; DNA: TGTGCCAGCTCACCCACCGGGACAGGGGATCAGCCCCAGCATTTT
J: TRBJ1-6; D: NA; V: TRBV5-1; size: few; CDR3: CASSLGRRDSPLHF; DNA: TGCGCCAGCAGCTTGGGCCGCAGGGATTCACCCCTCCACTTT
J: TRBJ2-5; D: NA; V: TRBV9; size: NA; CDR3: CASGGQGTRETQYF; DNA: TGTGCCAGCGGTGGGCAGGGGACACGAGAGACCCAGTACTTC